This T cell receptor (beta chain) was observed in a study of cytomegalovirus exposure and HLA in healthy donors. The study's findings and limits: TCR sequences were mostly rare, though some public TCRs occurred in many donors. Cytomegalovirus association was assigned to approximately 160 TCR beta chains.

It was with 60 Vbeta and 13 Jbeta primers that the PCR ran. In the original workflow: A later analysis counted about 80 million unique TCR beta chains, some 11 million shared. Generated by immunoSEQ multiplex PCR, the TCRdb table keeps only in-frame clones and is missing some. D and trimming were read from the DNA, whereas the V and J calls and clone size are those reported in that table. The sample carries 180,000 or so clones, roughly 80% recorded once. The table lists this clone with a count of one. Its target is unknown. V lost 2 bases and J 2 bases, leaving 10 bases between the germline ends. The CDR3 length is 15 residues. Germline values: CDR1 MDHEN, CDR2 SYDVKM.

This TCR came from a woman aged 18-29 years in good health and CMV-seronegative. Material for sequencing was PBMCs. The rearrangement uses TRBV28 and TRBJ1-3; D uncertain. The CDR3 nucleotides read TGTGCCAGCAGTTTAGCACAGTCTACTGGAAACACCATATATTTT. This translates into CASSLAQSTGNTIYF.